A selection of T cell receptor beta chains follows, all from one sample in a study of cytomegalovirus exposure and HLA in healthy donors. Sequencing used immunoSEQ multiplex PCR; TCRdb keeps in-frame clones, though not all of them. Here the sample spans 130,000 or so clones, over 65% being singletons. Input material: PBMCs. The origin of the receptors is a woman between 40 and 55 years old in good health and CMV-seronegative. Both conserved end residues are trimmed from each CDR3. Each record gives: clone size, V gene, CDR3 protein. The listing skips clone size in some rows; elsewhere it reads once, few, many or a size class.

size: NA; V: TRBV6-6; CDR3: ASSPVGETNYGYT
size: NA; V: TRBV28; CDR3: ASTRTSGSFGEQY
size: NA; V: TRBV2; CDR3: ASSESSNQPQH
size: NA; V: TRBV6-4; CDR3: ASSEGRHTEAF
size: NA; V: TRBV28; CDR3: ASSSTSGGAYNEQF
size: once; V: TRBV13; CDR3: ASSPGLAGGLRNEQF
size: NA; V: TRBV28; CDR3: ASGPGMNTEAF
size: NA; V: TRBV27; CDR3: ASSPRLRQPQH
size: NA; V: TRBV6-5; CDR3: ASRTQGASGYT
size: NA; V: TRBV9; CDR3: ASSVIPSGANVLT
size: NA; V: TRBV15; CDR3: ATSRDIIGQPQH
size: once; V: TRBV4-1; CDR3: ASSPLLTATTRF
size: once; V: TRBV18; CDR3: ASSPRTEYGYT
size: NA; V: TRBV6-1; CDR3: ASSKDRGSSYNSPLH
size: NA; V: TRBV28; CDR3: ASSSPGLAGGPLNEQF
size: NA; V: TRBV10-3; CDR3: AISESTGHYSPLH
size: NA; V: TRBV7-9; CDR3: ASSSQGGRGSNEQF
size: NA; V: TRBV29-1; CDR3: SVGAGWGMNTEAF
size: NA; V: TRBV19; CDR3: ASTTGQLSGANVLT
size: NA; V: TRBV27; CDR3: ASRGISYEQY
size: NA; V: TRBV4-2; CDR3: ASSQESGVNEKLF
size: NA; V: TRBV5-1; CDR3: ASASGRYPYEQY
size: NA; V: TRBV18; CDR3: ASSPTGTDTQY
size: NA; V: TRBV28; CDR3: ASSLAAGEVS
size: NA; V: TRBV5-8; CDR3: ASSLQPNTGELF
size: NA; V: TRBV11-2; CDR3: ASSLEPGGSQY
size: NA; V: TRBV27; CDR3: ASSLMVASSYNEQF
size: NA; V: TRBV18; CDR3: ASSPTGTGSEKLF
size: NA; V: TRBV5-3; CDR3: ARSLEVVGTEAF
size: NA; V: TRBV6-5; CDR3: ASRGAGGNTIY
size: NA; V: TRBV5-1; CDR3: ASSLGASRGNYNEQF
size: NA; V: TRBV7-6; CDR3: ASSRGAGRTGELF
size: NA; V: TRBV4-1; CDR3: ASSHVGRDSLADTQY
size: NA; V: TRBV6-5; CDR3: ASKGQGTMNTEAF
size: NA; V: TRBV11-3; CDR3: ASSSGGGYEQY
size: NA; V: TRBV7-6; CDR3: ASSFRGPPTDTQY
size: NA; V: TRBV5-1; CDR3: ASSLSGGSQETQY
size: NA; V: TRBV5-1; CDR3: ASSSNRDRLGDTEAF
size: NA; V: TRBV10-2; CDR3: ASSEIGAGGPKWEQY
size: NA; V: TRBV7-9; CDR3: ASSLLFRKVAGSYNEQF
size: NA; V: TRBV19; CDR3: ASSIYGAQGGELF
size: NA; V: TRBV19; CDR3: ASINGQGNTEAF
size: NA; V: TRBV9; CDR3: ASSVLGQISGNTIY
size: NA; V: TRBV11-2; CDR3: ASSLAGGAGEQF
size: NA; V: TRBV18; CDR3: ASSGTATEAF
size: NA; V: TRBV19; CDR3: ASSIRGSAGNTIY
size: NA; V: TRBV5-6; CDR3: ASSQGLTSTDTQY
size: NA; V: TRBV11-2; CDR3: ASSLDLHSTIY
size: NA; V: TRBV7-9; CDR3: ASSLGTALNYGYT
size: NA; V: TRBV28; CDR3: ASSQTSTSLEELF
size: NA; V: TRBV18; CDR3: ASSPFPDGRNEQF
size: NA; V: TRBV28; CDR3: ASSFQGAGQETQY
size: NA; V: TRBV18; CDR3: ASSLTSGNNEQF